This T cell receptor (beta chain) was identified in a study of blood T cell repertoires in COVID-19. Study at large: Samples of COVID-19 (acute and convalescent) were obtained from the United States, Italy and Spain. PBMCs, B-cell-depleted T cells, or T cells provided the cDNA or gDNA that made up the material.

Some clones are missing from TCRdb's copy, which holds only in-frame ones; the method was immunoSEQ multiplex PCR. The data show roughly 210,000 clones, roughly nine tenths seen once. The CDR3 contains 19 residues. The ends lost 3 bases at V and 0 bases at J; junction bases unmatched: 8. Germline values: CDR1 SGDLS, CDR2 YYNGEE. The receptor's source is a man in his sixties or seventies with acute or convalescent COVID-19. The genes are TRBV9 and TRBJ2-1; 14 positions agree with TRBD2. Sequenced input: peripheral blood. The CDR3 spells CASSGGTSGSQSSYNEQFF. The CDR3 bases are TGTGCCAGCAGCGGGGGGACTAGCGGGAGTCAGAGCTCCTACAATGAGCAGTTCTTC.